These 27 T cell receptor beta chains came from one sample sequenced in a study of blood T cell repertoires in COVID-19. Libraries were prepared by immunoSEQ multiplex PCR; TCRdb keeps only in-frame clonotypes and omits some of them. The data contain fewer than 200,000 clones, about four fifths of them seen just once; the ten biggest clones take up around 3.1%. The source material was PBMCs or T cells enriched from blood (not recorded which). These receptors were taken from a woman aged 25 to 39 who had been exposed to COVID-19.

V usage is TRBV29-1 and J usage is TRBJ1-3; tentative D call: TRBD1 (5 bases). CDR3 size: 14 residues. Trimming shortened V by 5 bases and J by 3 bases, and 14 bases separated the two germline ends. CDR1 is SQVTM, CDR2 ANQGSEA, per germline. The CDR3 is CSVWDGGSGNTIYF. The CDR3, as DNA: TGCAGCGTTTGGGACGGGGGGAGTGGAAACACCATATATTTT.

CDR3 nucleotides: TGTGCCAGCAGCAACAAGGACTGGGCAGGGCCCCAGCATTTT. Translating it yields CASSNKDWAGPQHF. The chain combines TRBV5-5 with TRBJ1-5; D is unclear. V was cut by 4 bases and J by 9 bases, with 17 bases left in between. The CDR3 is made up of 14 amino acids. Germline V gene lookup returns CDR1 SGHKS and CDR2 YYEKEE (reference sequence).

The chain recombines TRBV12-5 with TRBJ1-2; TRBD1 aligns across 7 bases. J was trimmed by 2 bases and V by 7 bases; bases with no gene match: 7. CDR1 and CDR2 (germline): LGHNT, FRNRAP. This CDR3 region has 14 residues. The CDR3 coding sequence is TGTGCTAGTGACAGGGGACAGATAAACTATGGCTACACCTTC. This sequence encodes CASDRGQINYGYTF.

The chain combines TRBV5-4 with TRBJ1-1; TRBD1 matches at 9 bases. V trimming: 4 bases; J trimming: 0 bases; junction bases outside the gene matches: 13. The length of the CDR3 is 18 residues. Germline assignment: CDR1 SGHNT and CDR2 YYREEE (reference sequence). The CDR3 loop is CASSHFQTGGPMNTEAFF. CDR3 in DNA: TGTGCCAGCAGCCATTTCCAGACAGGGGGTCCTATGAACACTGAAGCTTTCTTT.

The chain is built from TRBV7-9 and TRBJ2-3; weak D call: TRBD2 (5 bases). Trimming removed 5 bases from V and 2 bases from J, with 11 bases in between. The CDR3 loop spans 14 amino acids. CDR1 SEHNR and CDR2 FQNEAQ come from the germline V gene (reference sequence). CDR3 region: CASSQSLDTDTQYF. CDR3 in DNA: TGTGCCAGCAGCCAATCACTAGACACAGATACGCAGTATTTT.

The genes are TRBV6-2 or TRBV6-3 and TRBJ1-5; 9 bases fit TRBD1. This CDR3 has 17 amino acids. The germline V gene encodes CDR1 MNHEY and CDR2 SVGEGT. V was pared by 5 bases and J by 7 bases, with 15 bases of the junction left unmatched. The CDR3 spells CASSGPGRQGVGQPQHF. The CDR3 nucleotides are TGTGCCAGCAGTGGACCGGGCCGACAGGGGGTTGGACAGCCCCAGCATTTT.

CDR3 nucleotide sequence: TGTGCCAGCAGTTTCCCAACAGGGCTCGACGCTGAAGCTTTCTTT. It is translated as CASSFPTGLDAEAFF. The chain recombines TRBV6-6 with TRBJ1-1, with a tentative D call TRBD1 (6 bases). Germline CDR1 reads MNHNY; CDR2 reads SVGAGI (reference sequence). The CDR3 runs 15 residues. The germline V and J ends were trimmed by 4 bases and 6 bases, with 18 bases remaining between them.

The CDR3: CASSDLAEYTGELFF. Here the CDR3 DNA reads TGTGCCAGCAGCGACCTAGCGGAGTACACCGGGGAGCTGTTTTTT. J is TRBJ2-2 and V is TRBV14, with 7 positions matching TRBD2. Germline loops: CDR1 SGHDN, CDR2 FVKESK. J gave up 3 bases and V 5 bases, and 6 bases lay outside the gene matches. The CDR3 has 15 amino acids. The whole variable domain, remainder taken from reference TRBV14 and TRBJ2-2, is EAGVTQFPSHSVIEKGQTVTLRCDPISGHDNLYWYRRVMGKEIKFLLHFVKESKQDESGMPNNRFLAERTGGTYSTLKVQPAELEDSGVYFCASSDLAEYTGELFFGEGSRLTVL.

This chain uses TRBV6-5 with TRBJ1-4; TRBD1 agrees at 8 bases. This CDR3 is 13 amino acids long. Unmatched junction bases numbered 7, after V lost 8 bases and J lost 8 bases. Germline lookup yields CDR1 MNHEY and CDR2 SVGAGI. The CDR3 region has the DNA TGTGCCAGCCAGGGGGCGCGAGACGAAAAACTGTTTTTT. Protein sequence: CASQGARDEKLFF.

As to this clone: Other DNA variants within this sample encode the same CDR3. The CDR3: CASSVGGGGQPQHF. The CDR3 DNA reads as TGTGCCAGCAGCGTAGGCGGGGGGGGTCAGCCCCAGCATTTT. V is TRBV9 and J is TRBJ1-5; possible D gene TRBD1, 5 bases. Germline values: CDR1 SGDLS, CDR2 YYNGEE. This CDR3 region has 14 residues. Trimming took 0 bases from V and 6 from J, leaving 10 bases between them.

The J gene is TRBJ2-7, the V gene TRBV30; TRBD2 agrees at 15 bases. This CDR3 contains 15 residues. V lost 2 bases and J lost 2; bases outside the gene matches: 1. Germline CDR1 GTSNPN, CDR2 SVGIG (reference sequence). CDR3 in amino acids: CAWSRTSGGAYEQYF. In DNA, the CDR3 is TGTGCCTGGAGTCGGACTAGCGGGGGGGCCTACGAGCAGTACTTC.

The genes are TRBV7-9 and TRBJ2-7, with D maybe TRBD2 (5 bases). In germline, CDR1 is SEHNR, CDR2 FQNEAQ (reference sequence). Trimming stripped 1 base from V and 3 bases from J, with 13 bases between. The CDR3 has 15 amino acids. This CDR3 reads CASSLEGGLVYEQYF. The CDR3 bases are TGTGCCAGCAGCTTAGAAGGCGGGTTAGTCTACGAGCAGTACTTC.

This chain links TRBV27 with TRBJ1-6; 12 bases line up with TRBD1. The CDR3 sequence is 15 residues long. The V segment lost 5 bases and the J segment 7 bases; nucleotides outside the gene matches: 3. Germline V gives CDR1 MNHEY, CDR2 SMNVEV (reference sequence). The chain's CDR3 is CASSMGTGGNSPLHF. The CDR3 nucleotides read TGTGCCAGCAGTATGGGGACAGGGGGCAATTCACCCCTCCACTTT.

The gene calls are TRBV7-8 and TRBJ1-1, with 9 bases fitting TRBD1. After removal of 3 bases from V and 5 bases from J, the junction contained 4 bases not matched to a gene. CDR3 length: 14 amino acids. CDR1 is SGHVS and CDR2 is FQNEAQ in the germline V gene. The CDR3 DNA sequence: TGTGCCAGCAGCTTCACAGGGGGCGCTACTGAAGCTTTCTTT. Translation gives CASSFTGGATEAFF. The entire variable domain, with the rest obtained from reference TRBV7-8 and TRBJ1-1, is as follows: GAGVSQSPRYKVAKRGQDVALRCDPISGHVSLFWYQQALGQGPEFLTYFQNEAQLDKSGLPSDRFFAERPEGSVSTLKIQRTQQEDSAVYLCASSFTGGATEAFFGQGTRLTVV.

This clone was recorded once. The chain uses TRBV5-1 and TRBJ2-3, with 9 bases matching TRBD1. V dropped 1 base and J dropped 2; count of bases not matched to a gene: 5. This CDR3 contains 16 residues. Per the germline V gene, CDR1 is SGHRS and CDR2 is YFSETQ. CDR3 in DNA: TGCGCCAGCAGCTTGTCCGGGACAGGGAACACAGATACGCAGTATTTT. Encoded protein: CASSLSGTGNTDTQYF.

The chain recombines TRBV15 with TRBJ2-2; TRBD1 agrees at 8 bases. V was clipped by 3 bases and J by 4 bases; unmatched bases: 10. The CDR3 loop spans 17 amino acids. From germline, CDR1 is LNHNV and CDR2 YYDKDF (reference sequence). The CDR3 spells CATSRDRAVKGTGELFF. Here the CDR3 DNA reads TGTGCCACCAGCAGGGACAGGGCGGTAAAGGGCACCGGGGAGCTGTTTTTT. The full variable domain, in which reference TRBV15 and TRBJ2-2 provide the parts outside the CDR3, is DAMVIQNPRYQVTQFGKPVTLSCSQTLNHNVMYWYQQKSSQAPKLLFHYYDKDFNNEADTPDNFQSRRPNTSFCFLDIRSPGLGDTAMYLCATSRDRAVKGTGELFFGEGSRLTVL.

The chain couples TRBV5-4 to TRBJ2-5; TRBD2 might be the D (6 bases). This CDR3 region has 13 residues. V shed 0 bases and J shed 5 bases, with 8 bases lying between them. The germline gives CDR1 SGHNT, CDR2 YYREEE (reference sequence). The CDR3 here is CASSLGGRETQYF. Here the CDR3 DNA reads TGTGCCAGCAGCTTGGGGGGGAGGGAGACCCAGTACTTC.

The chain couples TRBV7-8 to TRBJ2-2; D ambiguous. The CDR3 consists of 16 residues. V gave up 0 bases and J gave up 4 bases, with 12 bases separating them. Germline-derived CDR1 and CDR2 are SGHVS and FQNEAQ. The CDR3 DNA follows: TGTGCCAGCAGCTTAGCTGCGGTGTTGGTCACCGGGGAGCTGTTTTTT. Amino acids: CASSLAAVLVTGELFF. Full variable domain (missing parts from reference TRBV7-8 and TRBJ2-2): GAGVSQSPRYKVAKRGQDVALRCDPISGHVSLFWYQQALGQGPEFLTYFQNEAQLDKSGLPSDRFFAERPEGSVSTLKIQRTQQEDSAVYLCASSLAAVLVTGELFFGEGSRLTVL.

V and J are TRBV6-5 and TRBJ1-5, with D unclear. V lost 6 bases and J lost 4, with 7 bases in between. There are 12 residues in the CDR3. Germline V gene lookup returns CDR1 MNHEY and CDR2 SVGAGI. CDR3 protein: CASSEGNQPQHF. CDR3 in DNA: TGTGCCAGCAGCGAGGGTAATCAGCCCCAGCATTTT.

This chain links TRBV30 with TRBJ1-3; TRBD1 matches at 11 bases. Trimming removed 2 bases from V and 4 bases from J; junction bases left unmatched: 10. From germline, CDR1 is GTSNPN and CDR2 SVGIG (reference sequence). This CDR3 contains 17 residues. This chain's CDR3 is CAWSSGTGGLEGNTIYF. CDR3 nucleotide sequence: TGTGCCTGGAGTTCCGGGACAGGGGGTTTGGAAGGAAACACCATATATTTT. The variable domain in full, completed from reference TRBV30 and TRBJ1-3, reads SQTIHQWPATLVQPVGSPLSLECTVEGTSNPNLYWYRQAAGRGLQLLFYSVGIGQISSEVPQNLSASRPQDRQFILSSKKLLLSDSGFYLCAWSSGTGGLEGNTIYFGEGSWLTVV.

The gene calls are TRBV10-2 and TRBJ1-1; 7 nucleotides match TRBD1. This CDR3 region has 14 residues. Germline V gene sequence: CDR1 WSHSY, CDR2 SAAADI. After removal of 4 bases from V and 0 bases from J, the junction contained 2 bases not matched to a gene. The CDR3 sequence: CASSADRVNTEAFF. In DNA form, the CDR3 reads TGCGCCAGCAGTGCTGACAGGGTGAACACTGAAGCTTTCTTT.

The table lists this clone with a few counts. V usage is TRBV6-1 and J usage is TRBJ1-6; TRBD1 matches 7 bases. This CDR3 is built from 17 residues. Germline V lookup: CDR1 MNHNS, CDR2 SASEGT. The V segment lost 1 base and the J segment 8 bases; nucleotides outside the gene matches: 11. The CDR3 loop is CASSEVGQRLSDSPLHF. CDR3 nucleotides: TGTGCCAGCAGTGAAGTGGGACAGAGATTAAGTGATTCACCCCTCCACTTT.

The genes are TRBV20-1 and TRBJ2-7, with TRBD2 matching 7 bases. This CDR3 spans 13 amino acids. The J segment lost 2 bases and the V segment lost 5 bases, leaving 6 bases of the junction unmatched. CDR1 is DFQATT and CDR2 is SNEGSKA in the germline V gene (reference sequence). Here the CDR3 DNA reads TGCAGTGCTGGTGACAGCGGGACCTACGAGCAGTACTTC. It specifies CSAGDSGTYEQYF.

The rearrangement links TRBV21-1 to TRBJ1-2; the table's D call, TRBD1, was not checked against the DNA. TRBV21-1 counts as a pseudogene. The CDR3 is made up of 14 amino acids. The CDR3 here is CASSPQVLNYGYTF. The CDR3, as DNA: TGTGCCAGCAGCCCTCAGGTTCTAAACTATGGCTACACCTTC.

V gene TRBV6-1 combines with J gene TRBJ1-4, with 8 bases fitting TRBD1. The CDR3 spans 16 residues. V lost 4 bases, J lost 4 bases, and 8 bases stayed unmatched. CDR1 MNHNS and CDR2 SASEGT come from the germline V gene. The CDR3 sequence: CASSVRGLPLNEKLFF. As DNA, the CDR3 is TGTGCCAGCAGTGTCAGGGGGCTTCCTCTTAATGAAAAACTGTTTTTT.

This chain uses TRBV24-1 with TRBJ2-3; tentatively, D is TRBD2 (5 bases). V lost 4 bases and J 2 bases, leaving 9 bases between the germline ends. The germline CDR1 and CDR2 sequences are KGHDR and SFDVKD. The length of the CDR3 is 14 residues. CDR3 loop: CATSDKTTTDTQYF. The CDR3 coding sequence is TGTGCCACCAGTGACAAGACTACCACAGATACGCAGTATTTT.

V and J are TRBV9 and TRBJ1-2; no firm D call. The CDR3 consists of 13 residues. Germline CDR1 is SGDLS and CDR2 is YYNGEE. Trimming cost V 6 bases and J 6 bases, with 15 bases left between them. CDR3 residues: CASTDSPNHGYTF. CDR3 DNA sequence: TGTGCCAGCACGGACTCCCCCAATCATGGCTACACCTTC. Full variable domain (remainder filled in from reference TRBV9 and TRBJ1-2): DSGVTQTPKHLITATGQRVTLRCSPRSGDLSVYWYQQSLDQGLQFLIQYYNGEERAKGNILERFSAQQFPDLHSELNLSSLELGDSALYFCASTDSPNHGYTFGSGTRLTVV.